This is a list of T cell receptor beta chains from one sample in a study of beta chain features in type 1 diabetes. TCRdb's copy holds only in-frame clones and misses some; the assay was immunoSEQ multiplex PCR. The data show around 400,000 clones, approximately 16% seen once. Sequenced material: naive CD4+ T cells from blood. Source of these receptors: a woman aged 18-29 years in good health. CDR3s include the opening cysteine and the closing phenylalanine or tryptophan. The D gene is left open where the match is weak. Some rows mark clone size as missing; the rest say once, few, many or name a class of expanded clone.

v_gene	abundance	d_gene	j_gene	CDR3nt	CDR3aa
TRBV30	NA	NA	TRBJ2-3	TGTGCCTGGAGTGTACTAGGGGATACGCAGTATTTT	CAWSVLGDTQYF
TRBV15	NA	TRBD1	TRBJ1-5	TGTGCCACCAGCAGAGGTCAGGGGGTGGCTCTAGGACAGCCCCAGCATTTT	CATSRGQGVALGQPQHF
TRBV29-1	few	NA	TRBJ1-1	TGCAGCGTAGGAACAGAGTTTAGTGAAGCTTTCTTT	CSVGTEFSEAFF
TRBV11-2	NA	NA	TRBJ2-1	TGTGCCAGCAGCCCCTCCGGGCAGGGGTACAATGAGCAGTTCTTC	CASSPSGQGYNEQFF
TRBV4-1	once	NA	TRBJ2-6	TGCGCCAGCAGCCAAGATGAGGGGGACCCAAACGTCCTGACTTTC	CASSQDEGDPNVLTF
TRBV7-3	NA	TRBD2	TRBJ2-5	TGTGCCAGCAGCTTGGGTGCTAGCGGCCAAGAGACCCAGTACTTC	CASSLGASGQETQYF
TRBV30	NA	TRBD1	TRBJ1-4	TGTGCCTGGAGTCCCCAGGGGGCTGGTAATGAAAAACTGTTTTTT	CAWSPQGAGNEKLFF
TRBV4-1	NA	TRBD1	TRBJ1-2	TGCGCCAGCAGCCCAGGGGGCGCGAACTATGGCTACACCTTC	CASSPGGANYGYTF
TRBV29-1	NA	NA	TRBJ2-3	TGCAGCGTTGAAGAATACCAGAGCGTAGATACGCAGTATTTT	CSVEEYQSVDTQYF
TRBV29-1	few	TRBD1	TRBJ1-2	TGCAGCGCAGCCACAGGGGTCGGGAACTATGGCTACACCTTC	CSAATGVGNYGYTF
TRBV30	few	TRBD2	TRBJ2-5	TGTGCCTGGACAGCGGGAGGGCGAGAGACCCAGTACTTC	CAWTAGGRETQYF
TRBV7-3	NA	NA	TRBJ2-1	TGTGCCAGCAGCTTAACTCCACGGGGAGGCTTTGGTGAGCAGTTCTTC	CASSLTPRGGFGEQFF
TRBV19	few	NA	TRBJ2-5	TGTGCCAGTAGCCCCCGGTACCAAGAGACCCAGTACTTC	CASSPRYQETQYF
TRBV11-2	NA	TRBD1	TRBJ2-5	TGTGCCAGCAGCTTACATGGGACAGGGGGTGAGACCCAGTACTTC	CASSLHGTGGETQYF
TRBV7-2	NA	TRBD2	TRBJ2-7	TGTGCCAGCAGCTTCCGCGGGGGGACATCCTACGAGCAGTACTTC	CASSFRGGTSYEQYF
TRBV28	NA	NA	TRBJ2-7	TGTGCCAGCAGTTTATCTCTCTCCGAGCAGTACTTC	CASSLSLSEQYF
TRBV7-7	few	NA	TRBJ2-5	TGTGCTAGCAGCTTAGGTGGTGGGAGTAGGGAGACCCAGTACTTC	CASSLGGGSRETQYF
TRBV20-1	NA	NA	TRBJ1-2	TGCAGTGCTGTGGGGAGCTATGGCTACACCTTC	CSAVGSYGYTF
TRBV5-1	NA	TRBD2	TRBJ2-7	TGCGCCAGCAGCAATCTGCCTGGGGAGGGCTACGAGCAGTACTTC	CASSNLPGEGYEQYF
TRBV28	few	NA	TRBJ2-1	TGTGCCAGCAGTTTATGGGCTCTCACCTACAATGAGCAGTTCTTC	CASSLWALTYNEQFF